This T cell receptor (beta chain) was profiled in a study of tumour-infiltrating T cells in Burkitt lymphoma (dated by TCRdb to the early 2020s). Some background on the complete study: TCR repertoire data were compared against clinical outcome, and productive clonality predicted overall survival and progression-free survival independently of established prognostic factors such as age at diagnosis.

Of note for this clone: It has no known antigen specificity. The sample holds no much larger clone one base away, and base qualities are not on file.

Libraries came from the immunoSEQ multiplex PCR assay. TCRdb retrieved this table from immuneACCESS and kept in-frame rearrangements only. Not all clones are present; in checked studies, unresolved V genes account for under half, and no reason is known for the remainder. This sample is represented by 5,000 to 6,500 clones; roughly a sixth of them were singletons. Jointly, the top ten make up 13% to 15% of the sample. Sequenced: tumor tissue. This clonotype originated in a human donor with diffuse large B-cell lymphoma.

The base sequence is TGTGCCAGCAGCCAAGAGTCCCGCGGGAGTATTTACGAGCAGTACTTC. This sequence encodes CASSQESRGSIYEQYF. The rearranged segments are TRBV4-2 and TRBJ2-7; 7 junctional bases match TRBD2. Reading from cysteine to phenylalanine, the CDR3 counts 16 amino acids. The only DNA kept is the CDR3, 48 bases in frame from the first base. For this chain, trimming is 0 bases at the V end and 4 bases at the J end, and the number of junction bases without a gene match is 9. The germline V gene provides CDR1 LGHNA and CDR2 YNFKEQ.